This T cell receptor beta chain was sequenced for a study of Epstein–Barr virus B cells in breast cancer (dated by TCRdb to 2020 to 2022). As for the study more broadly: Control T cells were expanded by a rapid expansion method using irradiated PBMC feeders, soluble OKT3 and IL-2 at about 180 U/ml, and were collected about 9-13 days after stimulation. The study was a single-patient case report on whether tumor-infiltrating EBV+ B cells shape the T-cell receptor repertoire in triple-negative breast cancer.

About this clonotype itself: Its antigen is unknown. Base qualities are not at hand, and no much larger clone is one base apart.

RNA was extracted from roughly 1e5 to 1e6 cultured T cells with RNeasy Micro or Mini kits, including on-column DNase digestion, and was checked on an Agilent 2100 Bioanalyzer. Broad study findings and their caveats: All data came from a single patient described as a first proof of concept, which limits generalization.

Library preparation employed 5' RACE. TCR libraries were constructed from RNA using the SMARTer Human TCR a/b Profiling Kit, with the full V(D)J regions of both alpha and beta chains captured. After amplification, libraries were cleaned up with AMPure XP beads and then validated using the DNA 1000 Kit on an Agilent 2100 Bioanalyzer. The libraries were sequenced on an Illumina MiSeq using the 600-cycle v3 reagent kit, and 2 x 300 bp paired-end reads were generated. In the paper's pipeline: Reads were processed with MiXCR and VDJTools; non-productive clonotypes were removed and clonotypes were collapsed by CDR3 amino acid sequence before frequencies were recalculated. CDR3 sequences were matched against the McPAS-TCR database with a Levenshtein distance of 1 allowed, and UpSet plots were generated in R using UpSetR. The raw public data were reprocessed by TCRdb itself: fastp quality trimming at Q25, MiXCR clonotype calling, in-frame beta chains only. Rows with one shared CDR3 protein collapse into an entry with the most common genes and DNA. The V and J calls and clone size are TCRdb's, not the authors'. The sample records some 2,000 distinct CDR3 sequences, approximately 15% of which are singletons. Around 30% of the sample is taken by the ten largest.

Specimen: tumor-infiltrating lymphocytes expanded in culture. The sequence derives from a woman in her thirties or forties with triple-negative breast cancer.

The DNA is TGTGCTCTCGAGACAGTTACTTACGAGCAGTACTTC. Translated, it reads CALETVTYEQYF. This chain joins TRBV30 to TRBJ2-7; TRBD1 is possibly the D segment (5 matching bases). There are 12 amino acids in the CDR3, from cysteine to phenylalanine inclusive. The CDR3 DNA has 36 bases and is translated from base 1. CDR1 and CDR2 are drawn from the germline V gene (reference sequence): GTSNPN, SVGIG.